This T cell receptor (beta chain) was recorded in a study of cytomegalovirus exposure and HLA in healthy donors (dated by TCRdb to 2016 to 2017). Broadly, across the study: In an earlier analysis of some 610 of the donors, 276 Gb of sequence data and 95 million to 130 million unique TCR beta sequences from approximately 180 million T cells were reported. An early release covering roughly 600 HLA-typed donors comprised around 300 gigabases of sequencing data and tens of millions of unique TCR sequences. Among the roughly 390 genotyped donors, approximately 77% belonged to the genetic ancestry cluster associated with self-reported Caucasian donors. The study aimed to test whether cataloging public T cell receptors could reveal signatures of past pathogen exposure. Using immunosequencing, the study profiled T cell repertoires from 500 to 800 subjects and related those repertoires to cytomegalovirus serostatus. Along with the approximately 670-subject first cohort, a separate validation cohort of roughly 110 different subjects was used. The study combined high-throughput TCR immunosequencing, statistical association of individual TCRs with disease status, and machine learning to predict cytomegalovirus infection status. A later analysis re-examined previously published TCR beta repertoires from roughly 720 donors and added high-resolution HLA genotyping to investigate patterns of TCR occurrence. Rather than using new phenotypic data, the later analysis identified candidate immune exposures from TCR beta sequences and from how often those sequences occurred across donors. An earlier analysis of around 580 of the donors used high-throughput TCR beta sequencing to judge whether each TCR beta V gene segment behaved as functional or pseudogenic. Donor age, sex, ethnicity and CMV serostatus were collected together with the repertoire data. A later genetic analysis took genome-wide SNP genotypes for about three fifths of the 666 donors and used that subset as a discovery cohort. Every discovery cohort repertoire had been produced on one sequencing platform. Class I and class II HLA loci were covered by the typing at four-digit resolution. Typing coverage varied by locus: roughly 629-640 donors for A, B, C, DRB1 and DQB1; about 520 for DQA1; about 570 for DPA1; roughly 450 for DPB1. Four or five DR-DQ haplotypes were treated as single units for association and clustering because of strong linkage in the cohort. On average, about 240,000 unique TCR beta nucleotide sequences were sequenced per donor among some 420 genotyped donors of the cohort, with roughly 18% of those sequences being non-productive. Results and caveats for the whole study, not just this receptor: According to a later analysis, parvovirus B19, influenza, CMV and Epstein-Barr virus appeared linked to several top co-occurrence clusters. A further reported finding was that TCR beta sequences accurately predicted the HLA-A and HLA-B alleles for most subjects in the first cohort. The authors suggested that the approach could potentially be generalized to other disease states and immunological phenotypes. A cluster of highly shared sequence variants was judged likely to be a technical artifact of the sequencing pipeline. In a later analysis, TCR association rates were found to vary across HLA loci, with the most associated TCRs seen for DRB1 alleles and the fewest for HLA-C alleles. In an earlier analysis of about 600 of the donors, most TCR beta V segments appeared in productive rearrangements about 90% or about 30% of the time, broadly matching IMGT annotations. A total of 150 or so TCR beta chains were listed by the study as associated with cytomegalovirus. Strong co-occurrence of HLA alleles, especially DR and DQ, made assigning TCR associations to individual alleles difficult. Some IMGT-functional V segments, including TRBV6-2 and TRBV6-3, could not be told apart with the 87-base-pair reads, so those segments were excluded. The only immune exposure information available for the cohort was CMV serostatus. Specific HLA alleles were associated with 15,000 to 20,000 TCR beta sequences at a false discovery rate of 0.05 in a later analysis. Only TCR beta chains were sequenced in this cohort, and the absence of alpha or paired-chain data limited detectable features. Linkage disequilibrium might explain the correlated functional status among segregating V segments, but an unknown experimental factor could not be ruled out. A later genetic analysis associated a missense DCLRE1C variant with V-gene and J-gene trimming of TCR beta chains, and an independent cohort replicated the association. Compared with the approximately 670-donor mean, donors in an Asian-associated ancestry cluster had fewer N-insertions in productive TCRs, according to a later genetic analysis. In vitro tests confirmed that a few of the cytomegalovirus-associated TCR beta chains recognize cytomegalovirus antigens. In a later analysis, HLA-associated TCR beta chains showed more clonal expansion and lower generation probabilities than non-associated chains that were equally common. Across donors, most TCR sequences were observed very rarely, whereas some public TCRs were present in many individuals. In both the original and validation cohorts, the classifier was reported to diagnose cytomegalovirus status with high specificity and sensitivity. In a later analysis, most CMV-associated TCR beta chains were found to appear HLA-restricted, with HLA associations seemingly driven largely by CMV exposure. Because counts were too low, some 16 rarely observed V segments, including chromosome 9 orphons, were excluded from the earlier analysis of a few hundred of the donors. Because HLA typing was unavailable for some donors at each locus, only the typed subset was used in association tests. Presence/absence analyses assumed roughly uniform sequencing depth across donors, an assumption that may not hold.

The CDR3, cysteine through phenylalanine, is 18 amino acids long. Left in the record is the CDR3 DNA by itself, 54 bases read in frame from the first base. The table lists this clone with a few counts. What this receptor recognizes is not known. Per-base qualities were not stored, and no clone one base away is much larger. The cohort was made up of about 610 healthy bone marrow donors. At the time of sampling, every cohort member was nominally healthy, though immune exposures that went unrecorded were likely present. The donor tested CMV seronegative and was one of the 352 seronegative cohort members. A peripheral blood sample was provided by each donor, and peripheral blood mononuclear cells were used for TCR beta sequencing. The Qiagen DNeasy Blood Extraction Kit was used to extract genomic DNA from the blood cell samples. Library preparation was by the immunoSEQ multiplex PCR assay. A mixture of 60 forward primers for TCR Vbeta segments and 13 reverse primers for TCR Jbeta segments was used in the multiplex PCR. The CDR3 region of rearranged TCR beta genes was amplified from genomic DNA with a multiplex PCR assay. On the Illumina HiSeq System, the amplified TCR beta libraries were sequenced as 87-base-pair reads. The paper's data handling went like this. A later analysis counted about 80 million unique TCR beta chains across the 666 repertoires, and some 12 million of these chains were shared by at least two donors. A nearest-neighbor algorithm error-corrected the raw reads and collapsed the reads into unique sequences, merging closely related sequences to remove PCR and sequencing errors. To assign V, D and J gene segments, CDR3 sequences were aligned to IMGT reference sequences. For a sequence to be retained, a match of at least six nucleotides was required to both a V gene segment and a J gene segment. Rearrangements were classified as productive when the CDR3 lacked stop codons and remained in frame with V and J, and all other rearrangements were classified as non-productive. CDR3 was defined by IMGT convention, running from the second conserved V-encoded cysteine to the conserved J-encoded phenylalanine. The earlier analysis of around 640 of the donors excluded sequences that lacked an unambiguous match to a single V gene segment. In an earlier analysis of around 590 of the donors, a V segment was called functional when productive rearrangements were above 56.7%, and segregating when the standard deviation between donors exceeded 5%. A statistical classification framework was built to diagnose cytomegalovirus status from the catalog of TCR beta chain sequences. V and J gene assignment, in a later analysis, came from comparing TCR nucleotide sequences with IMGT/GENE-DB human TR gene sequences. Using the TCRdist pipeline, a later analysis assigned CDR3 sequences along with most-parsimonious VDJ recombination scenarios. In a later analysis, every TCR beta chain was defined by the combination of its CDR3 amino acid sequence and its V-gene family, and reads without a unique V-gene family were dropped. A later analysis removed 500 to 600 highly shared, low-generation-probability nucleotide sequences to deal with suspected cross-contamination and a sequencing artifact. A later analysis calculated a clonal expansion index for each public chain from normalized within-repertoire ranks of inferred template counts. In a later analysis, generation probabilities were computed with a VDJ recombination model fitted to out-of-frame rearrangements, and the resulting probabilities were checked against IGoR. A later analysis scored TCR-TCR, TCR-HLA and TCR-CMV co-occurrence with hypergeometric tests, applying a repertoire-size bias correction to TCR pairs. In a later analysis, false discovery rates were estimated by permuting HLA or CMV assignments 20 times. In a later analysis, co-occurring TCRs were grouped using DBSCAN, with TCRdist sequence similarity added in when clustering inside HLA-allele-positive subsets. Co-occurrence clustering excluded repertoires with fewer than 30,000 or more than 120,000 public chains, plus five with anomalous nucleotide sharing. TCRdb re-hosts the immuneACCESS table, in-frame sequences only. Its copies lack some clones; in the studies checked, an unresolved V gene accounts for under half of them, and the cause for the rest is not known. V, J and clone size are taken as reported in that table, and D and trimming were inferred from the DNA itself. This sample lists around 100,000 clones; 6% to 9% were detected once. Of the sample, 2% to 2.5% is held by the ten largest clones.

This clonotype was sampled from a man in his fifties in good health and CMV-seronegative. Input material: PBMCs. Recombination joined TRBV21-1 with TRBJ2-4; TRBD2 is taken as the D call from the table, unchecked against the DNA. TRBV21-1 is marked as a pseudogene. This receptor has the CDR3 CASSKTCRGALGKNIQYF. The nucleotides are TGTGCCAGCAGCAAAACATGCCGGGGGGCGTTGGGCAAAAACATTCAGTACTTC.